This T cell receptor beta chain was observed in a study of regulatory T cells in long-lasting Graves disease (dated by TCRdb to about 2021). Study-wide context: Antithyroid drugs had been taken for less than 3 months by newly diagnosed Graves' disease patients. A total of approximately 35 samples underwent TCR sequencing: around 13 from persistent and roughly 20 from newly diagnosed Graves' disease patients. Peripheral blood TCR sequencing and RNA sequencing compared persistent Graves' disease patients with newly diagnosed Graves' disease patients. The study took place in China and was registered as a clinical trial. Results and caveats for the whole study, not just this receptor: Compared with newly diagnosed patients, persistent Graves' disease patients had lower TCR Shannon entropy and fewer highly expanded clones, which suggests clonal expansion. The authors noted that the small sample size was a limitation that may lower accuracy. Persistent patients shared more public clonotypes among themselves (roughly 2,700) than newly diagnosed patients did (more than 950). Because the primary lesion, thyroid tissue, could not be accessed, the study looked at peripheral blood alone. Only the TCR beta chain was sequenced and analyzed.

What the time point label conveys for this sample: newly diagnosed GD, antithyroid drugs for less than 3 months. For both TCR sequencing and RNA sequencing, RNA was extracted from PBMCs using TRIzol. Graves' disease was diagnosed according to American Thyroid Association guidelines. Patients were recruited from an endocrinology department in Xi'an, China. Each patient gave roughly 10 milliliters of peripheral blood, collected in an EDTA anticoagulant tube. Ficoll Paque Plus density gradient separation was used to isolate PBMCs, and no additional T cell sorting was done. An Agilent 2100 Bioanalyzer and agarose gel were used to assess RNA quality, and a NanoDrop 2000 was used to measure RNA concentration. The method behind the library was multiplex PCR. Sequenced on an Illumina HiSeq 4000. iRepertoire HTBI primers and Arm-PCR amplification of CDR3 regions were used to construct TCR beta libraries. Gel purification was performed on PCR products prior to sequencing. From the authors' description of their analysis: Gene usage analysis of CDR3 amino acid clonotypes used the 62 TRBV and about 13 TRBJ segments found across samples. COPE and FqMerger were used to merge filtered high-quality paired reads into contigs. BLAST was used to align contigs to IMGT TRBV, TRBD and TRBJ reference genes, and CDR3 was defined according to IMGT. Clonotypes above 0.1% frequency were classified as highly expanded clones. Shannon entropy was used to measure repertoire diversity, and the Gini coefficient was used to measure V-J evenness. Clonotypes shared by more than one individual were considered public. TCRdb trimmed the raw reads at Q25, called clones with MiXCR and kept productive beta chains. Each entry merges the rows of one CDR3 protein and shows their most common DNA and genes. TCRdb, rather than the study authors, made the V and J calls. The table for this sample lists 400,000 to 500,000 distinct CDR3 sequences; 15% to 20% of them were counted only once. The top ten hold 23% of the sample.

A note on this clonotype: This receptor's antigen is unknown. Base qualities are not provided; no much larger clone lies one nucleotide away.

These same records also appear under a second study, on T cells in Graves' hyperthyroidism and ophthalmopathy. The second study, in turn, reports: Stable Graves' hyperthyroidism was defined as no progression to ophthalmopathy during 18 months of follow-up. Hyperthyroidism patients were newly diagnosed, had a disease duration of under 2 months, and were aged 18 to 65 years. The study excluded patients with uncontrolled infections, other autoimmune diseases, pregnancy or lactation. Diagnoses were established on the basis of clinical symptoms, serum thyroxine and TRAb, thyroid ultrasound, and orbital computed tomography. For the first round of RT-PCR on the TCR CDR3, the HTBI primer set was used together with the Qiagen OneStep RT-PCR kit. Most expanded thyroid clonotypes (frequency above 0.001) were also detected in blood, a finding suggesting that blood repertoires may reflect thyroid immune responses. Ophthalmopathy was separated from stable hyperthyroidism by a 13 V-J signature model, with just over 85% sensitivity and just over 81% specificity obtained in cross-validation and 80%/75% obtained in testing. In validation, the model predicted progression to ophthalmopathy a median of roughly 6.2 months before onset, with over 55% sensitivity and about 72% specificity. To identify distinguishing TCR V-J signatures, a discovery cohort of 100 or so patients was used, comprising approximately 40 with Graves' ophthalmopathy and around 60 with stable Graves' hyperthyroidism. Prospective prediction of ophthalmopathy was tested in an independent validation cohort consisting of about 19 hyperthyroidism patients and 17 patients who later progressed to ophthalmopathy. For training and testing, the 100 or so patients in the discovery cohort were randomly divided in a 7:3 ratio. The study also compared thyroid tissue and blood T-cell repertoires from several Graves' hyperthyroidism patients. Once sampling was done, hyperthyroidism patients were given methimazole at a starting dose of 30 mg daily, whereas ophthalmopathy patients were given high-dose intravenous methylprednisolone. The libraries were constructed in a second round of multiplex PCR and then size-selected and purified. The libraries were sequenced on an Illumina HiSeq2000 using paired-end 100 bp reads. SOAPnuke was used to process the raw data, with reads discarded if the reads contained adapters or uncalled bases, had a mean Phred below 15, or lacked an exact constant-primer or identifier match. High-quality paired reads were merged using COPE v1.2.5, and each unique nucleotide sequence was defined as a clonotype. MiTCR v1.1 was used to align the clonotypes against IMGT TRBV, TRBD and TRBJ reference segments. The analysis was restricted to V-J combinations with a frequency above 0.0001, which together covered about 99% of the repertoires. The TCS score was defined as F50 (clonal expansion) divided by E x V (chaos), with BLOSUM62-based TCRdist calculated between CDR3 peptides within each V-J. Welch's t-statistics and random forest reduced 500 to 650 V-J features to roughly 13, which were used in a naive Bayes classifier (R e1071). Sample size was not statistically predetermined, and blinding of investigators to group allocation was not performed. TCR Vbeta CDR3 sequencing of 135 peripheral blood samples (approximately 44 ophthalmopathy, 75 to 85 hyperthyroidism and roughly 17 progressor patients) is reported in the paper.

The clonotype originates from a woman aged 18-30 years with Graves disease. Donor details come from another sample of the same person, matched by shared clones. The sequencing used peripheral blood mononuclear cells (PBMCs), collected at new diagnosis, from a patient treated with antithyroid drugs.

This receptor has the CDR3 CASSIYERSNQPQHF. The bases read TGTGCCAGTAGTATATATGAACGAAGCAATCAGCCCCAGCATTTT. The rearranged chain carries TRBV19 and TRBJ1-5, with the D gene uncertain. Based on the germline V gene (reference sequence), the CDR1 and CDR2 sequences are LNHDA and SQIVND. The CDR3 spans 15 residues, from the cysteine through the phenylalanine. Of the read, only the CDR3 DNA is kept; its 45 bases are in frame from base 1. V is shortened by 2 bases, J by 1 base, and the region joining them spans 9 bases.